A single sample gave rise to the 21 T cell receptor beta chains below, sequenced in a study of blood T cell repertoires in COVID-19 (dated by TCRdb to 2020 to 2021). Library method: the immunoSEQ multiplex PCR assay. TCRdb mirrors the immuneACCESS table, restricted to in-frame sequences. Some clones are absent from its copies; in checked studies, under half trace to an unresolved V gene, and the reason for the others is unknown. The table for this sample lists 200,000 to 250,000 clones; 65% to 85% of them were counted only once. Around 3.6% of the sample lies in the top ten. The material sequenced was peripheral blood. Receptors were obtained from a woman aged 35 to 49 with active or convalescent COVID-19.

The V call is TRBV5-6, the J call TRBJ1-1; D is possibly TRBD1 (5 bases). Per the germline V gene, CDR1 is SGHDT and CDR2 is YYEEEE. This CDR3 has 12 residues. V was shortened by 3 bases and J by 10 bases, with 13 bases between the two germline ends. The CDR3 protein is CASSSIFGGAFF. DNA of the CDR3: TGTGCCAGCAGCTCGATATTCGGGGGAGCTTTCTTT.

The J gene is TRBJ1-2, the V gene TRBV3-1 (or the pseudogene TRBV3-2); unclear D gene. This CDR3 contains 15 residues. CDR1 is LGHDT and CDR2 is YNNKEL in the germline V gene (reference sequence). Between the trimmed V and J ends, which lost 3 bases and 2 bases, there was a span of 13 bases. The CDR3 is CASSQVLRGNYGYTF. The DNA of the CDR3 is TGTGCCAGCAGCCAGGTCCTCAGAGGAAACTATGGCTACACCTTC.

The chain employs TRBV28 and TRBJ2-2, with D uncertain. The germline gives CDR1 MDHEN, CDR2 SYDVKM. V shed 3 bases and J shed 1 base, with 9 bases lying between them. The CDR3 loop spans 15 amino acids. In DNA form, the CDR3 reads TGTGCCAGCAGTTTGGCCACAATGAACACCGGGGAGCTGTTTTTT. Residues: CASSLATMNTGELFF. The complete variable domain, with remaining parts taken from reference TRBV28 and TRBJ2-2, reads DVKVTQSSRYLVKRTGEKVFLECVQDMDHENMFWYRQDPGLGLRLIYFSYDVKMKEKGDIPEGYSVSREKKERFSLILESASTNQTSMYLCASSLATMNTGELFFGEGSRLTVL.

The chain joins TRBV7-3 to TRBJ2-3; tentative D call: TRBD2 (5 bases). Germline V CDR1 and CDR2: SGHTA, FQGTGA. The CDR3 contains 12 residues. The V end lost 5 bases, the J end lost 2 bases, and 5 bases lay between the germline ends. CDR3 in amino acids: CASSRDTDTQYF. The DNA for the CDR3 is TGTGCCAGCAGCCGGGACACAGATACGCAGTATTTT.

This chain connects TRBV27 to TRBJ1-1; a weak D match, TRBD1 (6 bases). V was trimmed by 6 bases and J by 1 base, leaving 15 bases between them. Germline assignment: CDR1 MNHEY and CDR2 SMNVEV (reference sequence). The CDR3 runs to 15 residues. The chain's CDR3 is CASSVGGAGNTEAFF. The CDR3 nucleotides are TGTGCCAGCAGCGTTGGGGGCGCGGGGAACACTGAAGCTTTCTTT.

The chain carries TRBV5-1 and TRBJ2-1; 8 nucleotides agree with TRBD2. V shed 3 bases and J 3 bases; nucleotides not matched to a gene: 5. The germline gives CDR1 SGHRS, CDR2 YFSETQ. This CDR3 has 15 residues. Here the CDR3 reads CASSWGLDDYNEQFF. The CDR3 nucleotides are TGCGCCAGCAGCTGGGGACTAGACGACTACAATGAGCAGTTCTTC.

V usage is TRBV20-1 and J usage is TRBJ1-6, with D possibly TRBD1 on 6 matching bases. The germline gives CDR1 DFQATT, CDR2 SNEGSKA (reference sequence). V lost 4 bases, J lost 7 bases, and 11 bases lay in between. This CDR3 spans 13 amino acids. This CDR3 is CSANDRLNSPLHF. The CDR3 DNA follows: TGCAGTGCTAATGACAGGTTGAATTCACCCCTCCACTTT.

The CDR3 DNA is TGTGCCAGCAGTCCCGCAGGGGCCCTAGCGGGGGTGGCCCCTAATGAGCAGTTCTTC. Protein sequence: CASSPAGALAGVAPNEQFF. The chain employs TRBV28 and TRBJ2-1, with 10 nucleotides matching TRBD2. V lost 5 bases to trimming and J lost 7 bases; unmatched junction nucleotides: 20. CDR1 and CDR2 from the germline V gene are MDHEN and SYDVKM. This CDR3 region has 19 residues.

This sequence joins TRBV7-3 and TRBJ2-5; D possibly corresponds to TRBD1 (5 bases). Germline assignment: CDR1 SGHTA and CDR2 FQGTGA. CDR3 size: 16 residues. Trimming cost V 0 bases and J 7 bases, with 18 bases left between them. CDR3 DNA: TGTGCCAGCAGCTTAACTTCTACTGTGGGGCAGGGGACCCAGTACTTC. Amino acid sequence: CASSLTSTVGQGTQYF.

This rearrangement joins TRBV2 to TRBJ2-3; D may be TRBD2 (6 bases). V was clipped by 5 bases and J by 3 bases, with 18 bases between them. Germline CDR1 reads SNHLY; CDR2 reads FYNNEI. CDR3 size: 16 residues. The CDR3 loop is CASSPLGTGGTDTQYF. CDR3 sequence (DNA): TGTGCCAGCAGTCCACTCGGGACTGGAGGTACAGATACGCAGTATTTT. The whole variable domain, remainder taken from reference TRBV2 and TRBJ2-3, is EPEVTQTPSHQVTQMGQEVILRCVPISNHLYFYWYRQILGQKVEFLVSFYNNEISEKSEIFDDQFSVERPDGSNFTLKIRSTKLEDSAMYFCASSPLGTGGTDTQYFGPGTRLTVL.

This clone appeared a few times. The rearrangement uses TRBV25-1 and TRBJ2-1; D is possibly TRBD2 (6 bases). CDR1 and CDR2 from the germline V gene are MGHDK and SYGVNS. The CDR3 contains 16 residues. Trimming stripped 1 base from V and 3 bases from J, with 13 bases between. The CDR3 region is CASSESQRAYYNEQFF. CDR3 DNA: TGTGCCAGCAGTGAATCACAGCGGGCCTACTACAATGAGCAGTTCTTC.

The V gene is TRBV30, the J gene TRBJ1-2; 7 bases agree with TRBD1. CDR3 size: 14 residues. Germline V CDR1 and CDR2: GTSNPN, SVGIG (reference sequence). The V segment lost 4 bases and the J segment 2 bases; nucleotides outside the gene matches: 7. In DNA form, the CDR3 reads TGTGCCTGGATGGGACAGACTGTAAACTATGGCTACACCTTC. This codes for CAWMGQTVNYGYTF.

Remarks on this clone: An end of the junction does not agree with germline; a read error may underlie this. The chain has TRBV7-7 and TRBJ2-1, with D possibly matching TRBD2 (5 bases). Per germline, CDR1 SSHAT and CDR2 FNYEAQ (reference sequence). The CDR3 has 15 amino acids. The chain's CDR3 is CASSSSRTSYNEQFF. CDR3 nucleotide sequence: TGTGCTAGCAGCTCTAGCAGGACCTCCTACAATGAGCAGTTCTTC.

This chain connects TRBV28 to TRBJ1-5, with D perhaps TRBD1 (5 bases). This CDR3 contains 15 residues. The germline V gene has CDR1 MDHEN and CDR2 SYDVKM. The V end lost 2 bases, the J end lost 3 bases, and 11 bases lay between the germline ends. In DNA form, the CDR3 reads TGTGCCAGCAGTTTAGTGGGGGGTGACAATCAGCCCCAGCATTTT. This codes for CASSLVGGDNQPQHF.

This chain links TRBV19 with TRBJ1-6, with 9 bases fitting TRBD1. This CDR3 is 15 amino acids long. Trimming took 9 bases from V and 8 from J; bases not matched to a gene: 11. Germline assignment: CDR1 LNHDA and CDR2 SQIVND (reference sequence). The CDR3 nucleotides read TGTGCCAGCAGCTGGGGACAGGGACGGTATTCACCCCTCCACTTT. The encoded protein is CASSWGQGRYSPLHF.

V gene TRBV7-3 combines with J gene TRBJ2-3, with 9 bases identical to TRBD2. The CDR3 spans 15 residues. The germline V gene has CDR1 SGHTA and CDR2 FQGTGA. The ends lost 2 bases at V and 2 bases at J; junction bases unmatched: 2. For the CDR3, the DNA is TGTGCCAGCAGCTTACAGGGACTAGCCACAGATACGCAGTATTTT. It translates to CASSLQGLATDTQYF.

J is TRBJ2-1 and V is TRBV19; no firm D call. Trimming removed 1 base from V and 5 bases from J, with 6 bases in between. Germline V gene data show CDR1 as LNHDA and CDR2 as SQIVND (reference sequence). The CDR3 sequence is 13 residues long. CDR3 residues: CASSIGPHNEQFF. The CDR3 coding sequence is TGTGCCAGTAGTATAGGGCCCCACAATGAGCAGTTCTTC.

This clone was seen once. DNA of the CDR3: TGTGCCAGCAGTTCTAGAGGAAACACCATATATTTT. Its translation is CASSSRGNTIYF. The chain carries TRBV12-3 or TRBV12-4 and TRBJ1-3; D remains unclear. V dropped 4 bases and J dropped 4 bases, with 5 bases sitting between them. The CDR3 has 12 residues.

The V call is TRBV19, the J call TRBJ2-1; D gene ambiguous. The CDR3 runs to 13 residues. Looked up from germline, CDR1 is LNHDA and CDR2 is SQIVND (reference sequence). Trimming removed 3 bases from V and 6 bases from J, with 9 bases in between. The CDR3 spells CASSMSRVNEQFF. The CDR3 DNA reads TGTGCCAGTAGTATGTCACGCGTCAATGAGCAGTTCTTC.

The rearrangement joins TRBV5-1 to TRBJ1-1; tentative D call: TRBD1 (6 bases). The CDR3 is 13 amino acids. Per the germline V gene, CDR1 is SGHRS and CDR2 is YFSETQ. Trimming stripped 3 bases from V and 6 bases from J, with 12 bases between. DNA of the CDR3: TGCGCCAGCAGCTCCGACAGGCTGGCTGAAGCTTTCTTT. This translates into CASSSDRLAEAFF.

The rearrangement uses TRBV10-3 and TRBJ1-2; D is ambiguous. CDR3 size: 17 residues. With 0 bases removed from V and 1 base from J, the gap between germline ends came to 15 bases. Germline lookup yields CDR1 ENHRY and CDR2 SYGVKD. For the CDR3, the DNA is TGTGCCATCAGTGAGTCAGCGAACCGGGGAGATAACTATGGCTACACCTTC. This gives the protein CAISESANRGDNYGYTF.